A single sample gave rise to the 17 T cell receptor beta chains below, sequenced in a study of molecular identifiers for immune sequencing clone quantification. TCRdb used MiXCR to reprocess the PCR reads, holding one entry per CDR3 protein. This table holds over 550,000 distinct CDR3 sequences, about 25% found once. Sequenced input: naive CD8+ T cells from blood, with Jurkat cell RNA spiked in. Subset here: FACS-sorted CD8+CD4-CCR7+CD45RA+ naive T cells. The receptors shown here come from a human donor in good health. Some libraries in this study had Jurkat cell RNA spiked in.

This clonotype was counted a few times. The CDR3 region is CASSLFGELNTEAFF. For the CDR3, the DNA is TGTGCCAGCAGCCTGTTTGGGGAATTGAACACTGAAGCTTTCTTT. The rearrangement links TRBV6-2 or TRBV6-3 to TRBJ1-1; D is undetermined. V was pared by 6 bases and J by 0 bases, with 14 bases between. The germline gives CDR1 MNHEY, CDR2 SVGEGT. CDR3 size: 15 residues.

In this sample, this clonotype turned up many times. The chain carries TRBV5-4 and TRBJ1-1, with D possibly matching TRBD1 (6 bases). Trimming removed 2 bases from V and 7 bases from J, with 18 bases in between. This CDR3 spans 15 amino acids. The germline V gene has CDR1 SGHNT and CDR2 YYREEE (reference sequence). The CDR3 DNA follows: TGTGCCAGCAGCTTTGGAGGTCAGGGGTTGGGTGAAGCTTTCTTT. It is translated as CASSFGGQGLGEAFF. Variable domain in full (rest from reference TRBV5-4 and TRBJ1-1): ETGVTQSPTHLIKTRGQQVTLRCSSQSGHNTVSWYQQALGQGPQFIFQYYREEENGRGNFPPRFSGLQFPNYSSELNVNALELDDSALYLCASSFGGQGLGEAFFGQGTRLTVV.

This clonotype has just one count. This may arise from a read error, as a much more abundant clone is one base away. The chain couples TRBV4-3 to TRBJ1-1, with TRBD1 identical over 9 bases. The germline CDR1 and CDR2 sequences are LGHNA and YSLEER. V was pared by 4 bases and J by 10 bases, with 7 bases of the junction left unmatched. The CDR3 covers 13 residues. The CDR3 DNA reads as TGCGCCAGCAGCCGAGATAGGGACAGGGTAGCTTTCTTT. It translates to CASSRDRDRVAFF.

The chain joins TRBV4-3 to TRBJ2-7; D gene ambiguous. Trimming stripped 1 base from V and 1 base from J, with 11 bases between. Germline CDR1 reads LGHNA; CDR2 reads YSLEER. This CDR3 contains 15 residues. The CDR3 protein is CASSQGPAPSYEQYF. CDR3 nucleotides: TGCGCCAGCAGCCAAGGGCCAGCTCCGTCCTACGAGCAGTACTTC.

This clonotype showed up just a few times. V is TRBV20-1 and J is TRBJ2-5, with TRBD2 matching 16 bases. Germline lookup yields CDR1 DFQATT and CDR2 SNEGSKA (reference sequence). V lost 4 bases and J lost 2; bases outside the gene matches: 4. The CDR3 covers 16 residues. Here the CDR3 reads CSAKGLAGGRQETQYF. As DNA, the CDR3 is TGCAGTGCTAAGGGACTAGCGGGAGGGAGGCAAGAGACCCAGTACTTC.

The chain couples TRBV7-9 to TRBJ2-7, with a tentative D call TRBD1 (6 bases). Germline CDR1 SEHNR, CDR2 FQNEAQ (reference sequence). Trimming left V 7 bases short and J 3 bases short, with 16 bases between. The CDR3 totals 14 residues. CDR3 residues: CASTGTGSSYEQYF. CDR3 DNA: TGTGCCAGCACCGGAACAGGGAGTAGCTACGAGCAGTACTTC.

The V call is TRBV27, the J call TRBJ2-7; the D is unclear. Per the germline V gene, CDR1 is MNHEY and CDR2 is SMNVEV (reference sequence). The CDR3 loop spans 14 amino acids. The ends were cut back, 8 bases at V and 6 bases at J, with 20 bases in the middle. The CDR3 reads CASPPFPLPPEQYF. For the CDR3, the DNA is TGTGCCAGCCCCCCTTTCCCTCTCCCCCCCGAGCAGTACTTC.

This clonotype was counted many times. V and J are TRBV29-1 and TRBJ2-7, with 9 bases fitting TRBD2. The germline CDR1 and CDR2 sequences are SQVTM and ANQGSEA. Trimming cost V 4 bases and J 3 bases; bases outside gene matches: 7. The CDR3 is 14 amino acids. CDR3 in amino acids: CSVVGAGGYYEQYF. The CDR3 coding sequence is TGCAGCGTTGTCGGGGCGGGAGGGTACTACGAGCAGTACTTC.

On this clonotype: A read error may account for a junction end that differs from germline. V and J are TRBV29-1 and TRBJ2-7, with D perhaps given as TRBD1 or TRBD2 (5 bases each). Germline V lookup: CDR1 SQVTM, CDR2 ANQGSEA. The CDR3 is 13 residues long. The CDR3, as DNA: TGCAGCGCGGGGCAGGGCAGCTCCTACGGGCAGTACTTC. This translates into CSAGQGSSYGQYF.

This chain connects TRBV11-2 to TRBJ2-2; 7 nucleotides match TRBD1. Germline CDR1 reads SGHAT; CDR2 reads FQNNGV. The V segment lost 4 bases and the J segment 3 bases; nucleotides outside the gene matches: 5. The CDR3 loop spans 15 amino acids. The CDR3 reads CASSYPGQYTGELFF. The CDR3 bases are TGTGCCAGCAGCTATCCGGGACAGTACACCGGGGAGCTGTTTTTT.

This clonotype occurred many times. The CDR3 region has the DNA TGTGCCAGCAGCATGACAGGGGAGGCCTACGAGCAGTACTTC. It encodes CASSMTGEAYEQYF. The gene calls are TRBV27 and TRBJ2-7; 8 bases are shared with TRBD1. The germline V gene encodes CDR1 MNHEY and CDR2 SMNVEV (reference sequence). After removal of 6 bases from V and 2 bases from J, the junction contained 6 bases not matched to a gene. There are 14 residues in the CDR3.

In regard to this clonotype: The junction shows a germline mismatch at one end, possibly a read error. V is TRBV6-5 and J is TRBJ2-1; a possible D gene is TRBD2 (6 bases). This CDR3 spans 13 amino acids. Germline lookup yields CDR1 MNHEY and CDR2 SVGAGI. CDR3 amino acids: CASSYSAGFEQSF. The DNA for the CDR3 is TGTGCCAGCAGTTACTCGGCGGGGTTCGAGCAGTCCTTC.

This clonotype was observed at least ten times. As DNA, the CDR3 is TGTGCCAGCAGTGGGCTAGAACCTAGCACAGATACGCAGTATTTT. Amino acids: CASSGLEPSTDTQYF. The chain joins TRBV6-1 to TRBJ2-3; no clear D gene. This CDR3 has 15 residues. V was shortened by 4 bases and J by 0 bases, with 11 bases between the two germline ends. Germline V lookup: CDR1 MNHNS, CDR2 SASEGT.

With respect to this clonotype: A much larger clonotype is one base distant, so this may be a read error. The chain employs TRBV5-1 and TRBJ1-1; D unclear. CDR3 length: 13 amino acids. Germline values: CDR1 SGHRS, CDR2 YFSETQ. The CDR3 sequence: CANSFSQNTEAFF. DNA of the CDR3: TGCGCCAACAGCTTCAGCCAGAACACTGAAGCTTTCTTT. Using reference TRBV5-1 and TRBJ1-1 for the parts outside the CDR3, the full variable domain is KAGVTQTPRYLIKTRGQQVTLSCSPISGHRSVSWYQQTPGQGLQFLFEYFSETQRNKGNFPGRFSGRQFSNSRSEMNVSTLELGDSALYLCANSFSQNTEAFFGQGTRLTVV.

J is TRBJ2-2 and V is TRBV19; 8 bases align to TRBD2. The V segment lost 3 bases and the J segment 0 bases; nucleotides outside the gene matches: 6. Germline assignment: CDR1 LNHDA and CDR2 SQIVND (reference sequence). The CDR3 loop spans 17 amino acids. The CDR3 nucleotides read TGTGCCAGTAGTATGATCGGGGGGGGGCCGAACACCGGGGAGCTGTTTTTT. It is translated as CASSMIGGGPNTGELFF.

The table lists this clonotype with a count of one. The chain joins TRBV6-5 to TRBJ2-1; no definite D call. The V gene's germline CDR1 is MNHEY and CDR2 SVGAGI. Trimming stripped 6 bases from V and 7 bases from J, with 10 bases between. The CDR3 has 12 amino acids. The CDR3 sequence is CASRSTLNEQFF. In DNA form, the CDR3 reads TGTGCCAGCAGGTCTACTCTGAATGAGCAGTTCTTC.

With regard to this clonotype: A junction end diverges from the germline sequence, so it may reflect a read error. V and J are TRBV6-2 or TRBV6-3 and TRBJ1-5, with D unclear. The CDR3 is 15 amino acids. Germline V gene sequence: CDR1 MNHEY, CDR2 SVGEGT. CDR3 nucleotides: TGTGCCAACAGTGAGGAACTACAAGTAAATCAGCCCCAGCATTTT. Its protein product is CANSEELQVNQPQHF.